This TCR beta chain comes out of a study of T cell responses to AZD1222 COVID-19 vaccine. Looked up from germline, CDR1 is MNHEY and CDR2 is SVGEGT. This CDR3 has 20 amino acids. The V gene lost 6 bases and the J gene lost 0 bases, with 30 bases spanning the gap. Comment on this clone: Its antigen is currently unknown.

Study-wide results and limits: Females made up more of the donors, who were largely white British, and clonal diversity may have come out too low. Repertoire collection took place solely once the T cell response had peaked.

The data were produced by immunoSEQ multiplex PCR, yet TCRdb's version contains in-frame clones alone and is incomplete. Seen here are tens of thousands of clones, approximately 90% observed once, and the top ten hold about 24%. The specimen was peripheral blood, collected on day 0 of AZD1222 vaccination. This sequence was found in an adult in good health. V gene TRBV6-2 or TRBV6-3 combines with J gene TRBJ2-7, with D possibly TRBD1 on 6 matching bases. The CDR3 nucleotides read TGTGCCAGCAGCCTCCTAATAGCCATTCCAGGGGCACCCCCCTCCTACGAGCAGTACTTC. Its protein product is CASSLLIAIPGAPPSYEQYF.